This T cell receptor (beta chain) was documented in a study of cytomegalovirus exposure and HLA in healthy donors. Across the whole study: Earlier results showed some 120 million unique TCR beta sequences derived from approximately 170 million T cells.

Deletions cut 2 bases from V and 8 bases from J, with 12 bases between. The CDR3 sequence is 14 residues long. CDR1 MNHEY and CDR2 SMNVEV come from the germline V gene (reference sequence). Findings of the study overall: According to reports, the classifier identified cytomegalovirus status with high specificity and sensitivity. TCR beta V- and J-gene trimming, according to a later analysis, was linked to a missense DCLRE1C variant. Testing in vitro showed a few CMV-associated chains specific for CMV antigens.

A multiplex PCR was run with 60 Vbeta primers and 13 Jbeta primers. Measured with immunoSEQ multiplex PCR; TCRdb has only the in-frame clones, and not every one. The data contain fewer than 150,000 clones, around 83% of them singletons. Note on this clone: What it recognizes is unknown.

The source material was PBMCs. The source of this sequence is a woman between 25 and 40 years old in good health and CMV-seropositive. The V call is TRBV27, the J call TRBJ1-4; D ambiguous. The CDR3 loop reads CASSLTGGGEKLFF. DNA of the CDR3: TGTGCCAGCAGTTTAACGGGTGGAGGGGAAAAACTGTTTTTT.